The 9 T cell receptor beta chains reported below all come from one sample, sequenced in a study of OX40 agonist ivuxolimab in advanced cancers. The protocol was immunoSEQ multiplex PCR, while the TCRdb copy is restricted to in-frame clones and leaves out a portion. The sample consists of 6,000 or so clones, under 90% of them appearing once. The source material was CD4+ or CD8+ T cells sorted from blood, sampled in a trial of the OX40 agonist ivuxolimab. These receptors all come from an adult with an advanced solid tumor such as melanoma, head and neck, liver or kidney cancer.

The chain has TRBV4-2 and TRBJ1-1; a weak D match, TRBD1 (5 bases). CDR3 length: 15 residues. V lost 1 base and J 1 base, leaving 10 bases between the germline ends. CDR1 is LGHNA and CDR2 is YNFKEQ in the germline V gene. The CDR3 is CASSQGFQGNTEAFF. The DNA for the CDR3 is TGTGCCAGCAGCCAAGGGTTTCAGGGGAACACTGAAGCTTTCTTT.

The rearrangement uses TRBV4-1 and TRBJ2-7; 12 bases are a match to TRBD2. Per germline, CDR1 MGHRA and CDR2 YSYEKL. This CDR3 comprises 15 residues. The junction had 6 bases not matched to a gene; V was cut back by 4 bases and J by 5 bases. The CDR3, as DNA: TGCGCCAGCAGCCCCCGACTAGCGGGAGAAGACGAGCAGTACTTC. Translating gives CASSPRLAGEDEQYF.

The chain uses TRBV19 and TRBJ2-1; 7 nucleotides match TRBD2. CDR1 is LNHDA, CDR2 SQIVND, per germline (reference sequence). CDR3 size: 16 residues. Trimming cost V 1 base and J 4 bases; bases outside gene matches: 7. CDR3 sequence reads: CASSIVPGGLYNEQFF. In DNA, the CDR3 is TGTGCCAGTAGTATAGTCCCGGGAGGCTTATACAATGAGCAGTTCTTC.

The chain joins TRBV27 to TRBJ2-7; possibly TRBD2 for D (6 bases). Germline CDR1 MNHEY, CDR2 SMNVEV (reference sequence). V lost 5 bases, J lost 1 base, and 15 bases lay in between. The CDR3 is 15 amino acids. CDR3 residues: CASSPIAAMSYEQYF. The CDR3 nucleotides read TGTGCCAGCAGTCCAATAGCGGCGATGTCCTACGAGCAGTACTTC.

V and J are TRBV12-5 and TRBJ2-1; D remains unclear. The V end was cut by 6 bases, the J end by 6 bases, with 12 bases between. The CDR3 is 13 residues long. Germline CDR1 and CDR2: LGHNT and FRNRAP. CDR3 region: CASGWTDSNEQFF. Written as DNA, the CDR3 is TGTGCTAGTGGGTGGACCGATAGCAATGAGCAGTTCTTC.

This chain links TRBV19 with TRBJ1-2, with 8 positions matching TRBD1. CDR1 and CDR2 from the germline V gene are LNHDA and SQIVND (reference sequence). The ends lost 9 bases at V and 0 bases at J; junction bases unmatched: 12. The CDR3 has 16 residues. This CDR3 is CASQSSGTGSNYGYTF. The CDR3 region has the DNA TGTGCCAGCCAATCCTCCGGGACAGGCTCTAACTATGGCTACACCTTC.

The chain uses TRBV9 and TRBJ2-7; tentative D call: TRBD2 (5 bases). Germline V gives CDR1 SGDLS, CDR2 YYNGEE. Trimming shortened V by 0 bases and J by 5 bases, and 9 bases separated the two germline ends. This CDR3 has 13 amino acids. CDR3 amino acids: CASSVEEADEQYF. The CDR3 DNA sequence: TGTGCCAGCAGCGTAGAGGAGGCTGACGAGCAGTACTTC. Complete variable domain (other parts from reference TRBV9 and TRBJ2-7): DSGVTQTPKHLITATGQRVTLRCSPRSGDLSVYWYQQSLDQGLQFLIQYYNGEERAKGNILERFSAQQFPDLHSELNLSSLELGDSALYFCASSVEEADEQYFGPGTRLTVT.

The gene calls are TRBV9 and TRBJ2-2; TRBD2 aligns across 8 bases. The ends lost 1 base at V and 7 bases at J; junction bases unmatched: 9. Germline CDR1 is SGDLS and CDR2 is YYNGEE. The CDR3 runs to 16 residues. CDR3 DNA: TGTGCCAGCAGCGTAACTAGCGGAGGAGGGTACGGGGAGCTGTTTTTT. Its translation: CASSVTSGGGYGELFF.

This chain connects TRBV7-9 to TRBJ2-1, with TRBD1 identical over 7 bases. Per germline, CDR1 SEHNR and CDR2 FQNEAQ (reference sequence). The CDR3 is 16 residues long. V lost 5 bases, J lost 0 bases, and 7 bases stayed unmatched. The CDR3, as DNA: TGTGCCAGCAGCCACAGGACAGGCAGCTCCTACAATGAGCAGTTCTTC. Amino acids: CASSHRTGSSYNEQFF. The full variable domain, its missing parts supplied by reference TRBV7-9 and TRBJ2-1, is DTGVSQNPRHKITKRGQNVTFRCDPISEHNRLYWYRQTLGQGPEFLTYFQNEAQLEKSRLLSDRFSAERPKGSFSTLEIQRTEQGDSAMYLCASSHRTGSSYNEQFFGPGTRLTVL.